One sample yielded the 4 T cell receptor beta chains listed below, sequenced in a study of Ad26.COV2.S vaccination and SARS-CoV-2 variants. Treatment in this sample: some 20 received Ad26.COV2.S at low or high dose, single or two shots; about 5 received placebo; per-sample allocation not given. Sample collection was performed on day 63 after the first vaccine or placebo injection. Profiling relied on immunoSEQ multiplex PCR, and the TCRdb table lists in-frame clones only, not all of them. Here the sample spans roughly 450,000 clones, 90% being singletons. Sequences were derived from peripheral blood, sampled in a trial of Ad26.COV2.S vaccine versus placebo. The receptors shown here come from a person between 18 and 60 years old who received the Ad26.COV2.S COVID-19 vaccine or a placebo.

The genes are TRBV5-1 and TRBJ2-2, with 11 positions matching TRBD2. V trimming: 0 bases; J trimming: 4 bases; junction bases outside the gene matches: 8. The CDR3 extends over 18 amino acids. Germline V lookup: CDR1 SGHRS, CDR2 YFSETQ. CDR3: CASSLELAGASVTGELFF. The CDR3 coding sequence is TGCGCCAGCAGCTTGGAACTAGCGGGGGCCTCGGTCACCGGGGAGCTGTTTTTT.

This chain connects TRBV5-1 to TRBJ2-1; the match to TRBD2 covers 8 bases. This CDR3 comprises 15 residues. V lost 2 bases to trimming and J lost 7 bases; unmatched junction nucleotides: 8. Germline V gene data show CDR1 as SGHRS and CDR2 as YFSETQ. CDR3 DNA sequence: TGCGCCAGCAGCTTTCTCGGGAGGGCCGAAAATGAGCAGTTCTTC. Translated, it gives CASSFLGRAENEQFF.

The rearrangement joins TRBV7-9 to TRBJ2-3, with 7 bases lining up with TRBD1. V lost 5 bases to trimming and J lost 3 bases; unmatched junction nucleotides: 5. This CDR3 spans 14 amino acids. CDR1 and CDR2 from the germline V gene are SEHNR and FQNEAQ (reference sequence). The CDR3 DNA follows: TGTGCCAGCAGCCGCTCAGGGGGTACAGATACGCAGTATTTT. Translated, it gives CASSRSGGTDTQYF.

V usage is TRBV6-6 and J usage is TRBJ2-5; D possibly corresponds to TRBD1 (5 bases). Germline V lookup: CDR1 MNHNY, CDR2 SVGAGI (reference sequence). The CDR3 length is 14 residues. Trimming shortened V by 3 bases and J by 4 bases, and 12 bases separated the two germline ends. The CDR3 DNA sequence: TGTGCCAGCAGTTATGGGCAGGGCGGAGAGACCCAGTACTTC. It encodes CASSYGQGGETQYF.